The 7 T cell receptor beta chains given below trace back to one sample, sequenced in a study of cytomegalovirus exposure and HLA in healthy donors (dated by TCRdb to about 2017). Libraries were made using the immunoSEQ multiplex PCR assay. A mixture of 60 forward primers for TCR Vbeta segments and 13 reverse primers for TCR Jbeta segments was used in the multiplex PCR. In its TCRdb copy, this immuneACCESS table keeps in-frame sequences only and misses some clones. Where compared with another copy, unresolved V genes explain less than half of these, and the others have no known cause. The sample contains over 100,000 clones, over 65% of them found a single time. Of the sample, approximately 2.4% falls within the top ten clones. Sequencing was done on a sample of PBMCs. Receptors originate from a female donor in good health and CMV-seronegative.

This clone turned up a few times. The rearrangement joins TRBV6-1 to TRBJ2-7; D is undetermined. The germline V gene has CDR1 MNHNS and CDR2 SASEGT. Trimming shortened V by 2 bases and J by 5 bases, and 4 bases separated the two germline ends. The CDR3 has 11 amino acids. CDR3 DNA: TGTGCCAGCAGTGAATACAACGAGCAGTACTTC. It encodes CASSEYNEQYF.

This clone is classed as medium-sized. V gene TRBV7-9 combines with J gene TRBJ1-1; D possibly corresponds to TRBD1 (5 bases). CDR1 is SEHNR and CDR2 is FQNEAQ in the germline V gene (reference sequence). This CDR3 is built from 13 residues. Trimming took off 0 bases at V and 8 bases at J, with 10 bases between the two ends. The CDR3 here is CASSLAIGEEAFF. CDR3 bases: TGTGCCAGCAGCTTAGCTATAGGGGAAGAAGCTTTCTTT.

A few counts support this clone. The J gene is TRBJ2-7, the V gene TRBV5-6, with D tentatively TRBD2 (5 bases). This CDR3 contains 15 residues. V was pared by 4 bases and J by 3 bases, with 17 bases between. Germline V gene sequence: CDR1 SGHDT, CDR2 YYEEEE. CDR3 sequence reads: CASSPRGGGVYEQYF. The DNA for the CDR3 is TGTGCCAGCAGCCCGAGAGGAGGTGGGGTCTACGAGCAGTACTTC.

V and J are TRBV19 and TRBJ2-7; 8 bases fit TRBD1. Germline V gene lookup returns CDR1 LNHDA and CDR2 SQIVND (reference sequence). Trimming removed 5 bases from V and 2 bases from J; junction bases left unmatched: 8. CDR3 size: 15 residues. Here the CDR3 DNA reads TGTGCCAGTAGTCCGACAGGGGACCCCACCTACGAGCAGTACTTC. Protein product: CASSPTGDPTYEQYF.

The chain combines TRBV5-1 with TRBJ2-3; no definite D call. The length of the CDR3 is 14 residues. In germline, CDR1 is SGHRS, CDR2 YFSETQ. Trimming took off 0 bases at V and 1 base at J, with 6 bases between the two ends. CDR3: CASSLVVGTDTQYF. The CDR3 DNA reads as TGCGCCAGCAGCTTGGTAGTCGGCACAGATACGCAGTATTTT. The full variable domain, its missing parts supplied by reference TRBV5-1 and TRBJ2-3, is KAGVTQTPRYLIKTRGQQVTLSCSPISGHRSVSWYQQTPGQGLQFLFEYFSETQRNKGNFPGRFSGRQFSNSRSEMNVSTLELGDSALYLCASSLVVGTDTQYFGPGTRLTVL.

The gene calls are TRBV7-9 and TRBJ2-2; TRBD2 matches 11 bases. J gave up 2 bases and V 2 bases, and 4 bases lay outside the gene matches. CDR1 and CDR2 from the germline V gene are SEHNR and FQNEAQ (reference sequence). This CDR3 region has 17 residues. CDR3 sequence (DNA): TGTGCCAGCAGCTTACTAGCGGGGGGCCTCAACACCGGGGAGCTGTTTTTT. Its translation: CASSLLAGGLNTGELFF.

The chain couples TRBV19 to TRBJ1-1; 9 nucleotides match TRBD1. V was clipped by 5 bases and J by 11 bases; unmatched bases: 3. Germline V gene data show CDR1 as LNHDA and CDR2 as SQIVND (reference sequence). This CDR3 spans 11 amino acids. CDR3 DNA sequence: TGTGCCAGTAGTGGACAGGGGAGGGCTTTCTTT. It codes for CASSGQGRAFF.